This T cell receptor (beta chain) was found in a study of regulatory and conventional T cells in RAG deficiency. Trimming left V 4 bases short and J 4 bases short, with 17 bases between. Germline values: CDR1 SGHTA, CDR2 FQGTGA. CDR3 size: 16 residues. Some clones are missing from TCRdb's copy, which holds only in-frame ones; the method was immunoSEQ multiplex PCR. The table includes more than 40,000 clones, approximately 90% detected once. Genomic DNA came from blood conventional CD4+ T cells gated CD25-low CD127-high. The same data also went into a second study, on regulatory T cells. Turning to that study: Amplification used 52 TRBV primers and 13 TRBJ primers.

Sequencing was done on a sample of CD4+ effector T cells sorted from blood. The TCR comes from a human donor in good health. V usage is TRBV7-3 and J usage is TRBJ1-5; the D is unclear. The CDR3 bases are TGTGCCAGCAGCTCAATAATCGTGGCAGATAATCAGCCCCAGCATTTT. Protein sequence: CASSSIIVADNQPQHF.